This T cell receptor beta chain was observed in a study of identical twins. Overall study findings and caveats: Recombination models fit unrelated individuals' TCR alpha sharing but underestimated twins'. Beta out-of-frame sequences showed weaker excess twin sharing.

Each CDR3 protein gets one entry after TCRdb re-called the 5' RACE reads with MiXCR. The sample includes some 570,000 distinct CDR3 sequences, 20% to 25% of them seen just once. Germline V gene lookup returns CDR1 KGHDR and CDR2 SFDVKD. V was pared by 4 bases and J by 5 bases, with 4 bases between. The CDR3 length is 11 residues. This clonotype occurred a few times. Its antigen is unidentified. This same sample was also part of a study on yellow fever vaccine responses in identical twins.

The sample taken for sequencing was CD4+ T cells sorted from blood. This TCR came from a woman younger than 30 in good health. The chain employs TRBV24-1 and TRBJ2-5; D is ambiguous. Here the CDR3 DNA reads TGTGCCACCAGTGAAGGCGAGACCCAGTACTTC. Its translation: CATSEGETQYF.